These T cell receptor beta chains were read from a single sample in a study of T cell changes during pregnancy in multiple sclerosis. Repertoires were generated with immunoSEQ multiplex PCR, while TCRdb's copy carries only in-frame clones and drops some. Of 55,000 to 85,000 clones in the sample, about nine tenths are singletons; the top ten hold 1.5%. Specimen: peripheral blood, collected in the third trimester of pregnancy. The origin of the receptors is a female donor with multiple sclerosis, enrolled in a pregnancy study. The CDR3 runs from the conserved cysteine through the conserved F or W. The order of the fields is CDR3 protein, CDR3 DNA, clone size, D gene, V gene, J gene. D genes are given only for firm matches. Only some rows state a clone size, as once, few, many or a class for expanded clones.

CSVEDRGDRGNTEAFF,TGCAGCGTTGAAGATCGTGGGGACAGGGGGAACACTGAAGCTTTCTTT,-,TRBD1,TRBV29-1,TRBJ1-1
CASSQGLAGITEQFF,TGTGCCAGCAGCCAGGGACTAGCGGGGATCACTGAGCAGTTCTTC,-,TRBD2,TRBV6-5,TRBJ2-1
CASSIGSFNEQFF,TGTGCCAGCAGTATCGGGAGTTTCAATGAGCAGTTCTTC,-,-,TRBV25-1,TRBJ2-1
CASSYPGQGGHEQYF,TGTGCCAGCAGTTACCCTGGACAGGGAGGGCACGAGCAGTACTTC,-,-,TRBV6-5,TRBJ2-7
CASSLTGDFYEQYF,TGTGCCAGCAGCTTGACAGGTGATTTCTACGAGCAGTACTTC,-,-,TRBV5-4,TRBJ2-7
CASSVAGLAEAYNEQFF,TGTGCCAGCAGCGTAGCTGGGCTAGCGGAGGCCTACAATGAGCAGTTCTTC,-,TRBD2,TRBV9,TRBJ2-1
CASSRKTSGGATGELFF,TGTGCCAGCAGCCGGAAGACGAGCGGGGGGGCTACCGGGGAGCTGTTTTTT,once,TRBD2,TRBV4-2,TRBJ2-2
CASSSRGSGANVLTF,TGTGCCAGCAGCTCCAGGGGGTCTGGGGCCAACGTCCTGACTTTC,-,TRBD1,TRBV7-2,TRBJ2-6
CASGDRVETQYF,TGTGCTAGTGGGGACAGAGTGGAGACCCAGTACTTC,-,-,TRBV12-5,TRBJ2-5
CASSFPLGGADEKLFF,TGTGCCAGTAGTTTTCCCCTTGGGGGGGCGGATGAAAAACTGTTTTTT,-,-,TRBV19,TRBJ1-4
CASNTGQETQYF,TGCGCCAGCAACACAGGACAAGAGACCCAGTACTTC,-,-,TRBV5-1,TRBJ2-5
CASSVSENTEAFF,TGTGCCAGCAGTGTTAGTGAGAACACTGAAGCTTTCTTT,-,-,TRBV9,TRBJ1-1
CASSLATGPEAFF,TGCGCCAGCAGCTTGGCCACAGGGCCGGAAGCTTTCTTT,-,-,TRBV5-1,TRBJ1-1
CASSPGDRDSPLHF,TGTGCCAGCAGCCCAGGGGACAGGGACTCACCCCTCCACTTT,-,TRBD1,TRBV9,TRBJ1-6
CASSPGQGSSYEQYF,TGTGCCAGCAGCCCCGGACAGGGAAGCTCCTACGAGCAGTACTTC,few,TRBD1,TRBV6-5,TRBJ2-7
CASSRRTRGIYEQFF,TGTGCCAGCAGCCGCCGGACGAGGGGGATCTATGAGCAGTTCTTC,-,-,TRBV14,TRBJ2-1
CASSLDRGSEKLFF,TGTGCCAGCAGCTTGGACAGGGGGTCGGAAAAACTGTTTTTT,-,TRBD1,TRBV5-6,TRBJ1-4
CASTSGGVTYEQYF,TGTGCCAGTACTAGCGGGGGAGTTACCTACGAGCAGTACTTC,-,TRBD2,TRBV7-9,TRBJ2-7
CASSLELVDEQFF,TGCGCCAGCAGCTTGGAGCTAGTGGATGAGCAGTTCTTC,-,-,TRBV5-1,TRBJ2-1
CASSFRENTGELFF,TGTGCCAGCAGTTTTAGAGAGAACACCGGGGAGCTGTTTTTT,few,-,TRBV27,TRBJ2-2